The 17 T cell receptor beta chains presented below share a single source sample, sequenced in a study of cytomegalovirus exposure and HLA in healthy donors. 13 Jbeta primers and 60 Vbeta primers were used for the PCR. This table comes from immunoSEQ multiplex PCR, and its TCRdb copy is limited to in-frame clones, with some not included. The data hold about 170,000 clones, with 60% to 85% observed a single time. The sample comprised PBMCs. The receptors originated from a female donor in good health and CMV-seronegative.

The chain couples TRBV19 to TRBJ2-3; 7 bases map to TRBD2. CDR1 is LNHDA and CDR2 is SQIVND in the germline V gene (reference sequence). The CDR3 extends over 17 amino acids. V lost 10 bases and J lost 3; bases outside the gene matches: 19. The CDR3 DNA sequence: TGTGCCACCACTAAACGGGCAACGGGGGGTGGTACAGATACGCAGTATTTT. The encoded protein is CATTKRATGGGTDTQYF. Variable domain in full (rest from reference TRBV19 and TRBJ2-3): DGGITQSPKYLFRKEGQNVTLSCEQNLNHDAMYWYRQDPGQGLRLIYYSQIVNDFQKGDIAEGYSVSREKKESFPLTVTSAQKNPTAFYLCATTKRATGGGTDTQYFGPGTRLTVL.

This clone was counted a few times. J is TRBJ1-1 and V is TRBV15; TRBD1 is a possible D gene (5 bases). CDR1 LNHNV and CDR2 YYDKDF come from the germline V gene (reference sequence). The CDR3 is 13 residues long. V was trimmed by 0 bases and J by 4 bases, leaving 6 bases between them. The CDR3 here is CATSRDRGTEAFF. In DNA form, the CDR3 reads TGTGCCACCAGCAGAGATAGGGGCACTGAAGCTTTCTTT.

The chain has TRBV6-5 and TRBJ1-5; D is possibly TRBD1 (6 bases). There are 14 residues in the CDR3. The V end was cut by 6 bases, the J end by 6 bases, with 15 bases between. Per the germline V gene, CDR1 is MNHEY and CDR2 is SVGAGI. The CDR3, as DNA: TGTGCCAGCAGCTTTGAACAGGGCGGTCAGCCCCAGCATTTT. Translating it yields CASSFEQGGQPQHF.

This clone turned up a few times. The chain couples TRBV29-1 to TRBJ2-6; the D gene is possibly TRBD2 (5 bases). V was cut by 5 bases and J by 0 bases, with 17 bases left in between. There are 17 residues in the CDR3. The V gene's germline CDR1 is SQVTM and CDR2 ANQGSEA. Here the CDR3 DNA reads TGCAGCGTTATCTCAAGGAGGACGGCCTCTGGGGCCAACGTCCTGACTTTC. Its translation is CSVISRRTASGANVLTF.

CDR3 region: CASSDRGLTQYF. The CDR3 DNA is TGTGCCAGCAGCGACCGCGGGCTTACGCAGTATTTT. The chain combines TRBV7-2 with TRBJ2-3, with TRBD2 as a possible D gene (5 bases). The V and J ends lost 5 bases and 8 bases respectively, with 11 bases between them. This CDR3 is built from 12 residues. Germline V gene lookup returns CDR1 SGHTA and CDR2 FQGNSA.

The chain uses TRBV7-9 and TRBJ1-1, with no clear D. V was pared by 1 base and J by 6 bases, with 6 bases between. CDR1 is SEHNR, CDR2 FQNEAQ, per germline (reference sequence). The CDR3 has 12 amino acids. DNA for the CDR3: TGTGCCAGCAGCTTAGGAGCATCTGAAGCTTTCTTT. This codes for CASSLGASEAFF. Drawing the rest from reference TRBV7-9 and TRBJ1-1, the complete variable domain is DTGVSQNPRHKITKRGQNVTFRCDPISEHNRLYWYRQTLGQGPEFLTYFQNEAQLEKSRLLSDRFSAERPKGSFSTLEIQRTEQGDSAMYLCASSLGASEAFFGQGTRLTVV.

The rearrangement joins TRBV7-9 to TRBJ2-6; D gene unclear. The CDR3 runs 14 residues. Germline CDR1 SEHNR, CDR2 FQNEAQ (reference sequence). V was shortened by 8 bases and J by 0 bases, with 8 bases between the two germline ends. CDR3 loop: CASPGLSGANVLTF. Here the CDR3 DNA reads TGTGCCAGCCCCGGTCTCTCTGGGGCCAACGTCCTGACTTTC.

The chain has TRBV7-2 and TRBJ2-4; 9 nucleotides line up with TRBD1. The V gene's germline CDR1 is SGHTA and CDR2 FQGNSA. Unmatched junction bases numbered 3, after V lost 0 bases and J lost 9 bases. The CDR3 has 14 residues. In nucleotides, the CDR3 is TGTGCCAGCAGCTTAGCGGGACAGGGAGGCATTCAGTACTTC. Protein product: CASSLAGQGGIQYF.

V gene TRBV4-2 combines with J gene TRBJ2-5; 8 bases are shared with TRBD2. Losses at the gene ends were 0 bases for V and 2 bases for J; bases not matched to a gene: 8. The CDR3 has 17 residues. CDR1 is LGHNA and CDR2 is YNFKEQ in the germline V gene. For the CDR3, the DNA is TGTGCCAGCAGCCAAGATCCCCTAGCGGGTGGGCAAGAGACCCAGTACTTC. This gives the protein CASSQDPLAGGQETQYF.

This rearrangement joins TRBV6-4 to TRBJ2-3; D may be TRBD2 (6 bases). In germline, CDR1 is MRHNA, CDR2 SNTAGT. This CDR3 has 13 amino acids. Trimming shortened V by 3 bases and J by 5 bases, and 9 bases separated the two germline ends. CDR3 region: CASSDMGGDTQYF. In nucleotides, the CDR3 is TGTGCCAGCAGTGATATGGGAGGAGATACGCAGTATTTT.

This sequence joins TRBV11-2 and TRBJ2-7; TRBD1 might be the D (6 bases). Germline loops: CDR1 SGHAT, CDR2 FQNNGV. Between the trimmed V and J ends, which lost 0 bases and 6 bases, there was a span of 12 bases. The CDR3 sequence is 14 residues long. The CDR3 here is CASSLEWGQPEQYF. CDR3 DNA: TGTGCCAGCAGCTTAGAATGGGGGCAGCCCGAGCAGTACTTC. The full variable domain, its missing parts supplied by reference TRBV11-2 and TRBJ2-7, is EAGVAQSPRYKIIEKRQSVAFWCNPISGHATLYWYQQILGQGPKLLIQFQNNGVVDDSQLPKDRFSAERLKGVDSTLKIQPAKLEDSAVYLCASSLEWGQPEQYFGPGTRLTVT.

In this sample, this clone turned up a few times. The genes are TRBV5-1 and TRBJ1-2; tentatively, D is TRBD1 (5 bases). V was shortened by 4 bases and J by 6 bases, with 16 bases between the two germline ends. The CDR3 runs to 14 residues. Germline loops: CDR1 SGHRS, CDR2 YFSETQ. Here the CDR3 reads CASSPSLDTNGYTF. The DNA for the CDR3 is TGCGCCAGCAGCCCATCTCTGGACACGAATGGCTACACCTTC.

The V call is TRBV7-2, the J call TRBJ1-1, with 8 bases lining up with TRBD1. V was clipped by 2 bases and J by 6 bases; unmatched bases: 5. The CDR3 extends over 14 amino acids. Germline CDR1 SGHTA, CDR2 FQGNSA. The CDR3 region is CASSLFDRGAEAFF. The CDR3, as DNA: TGTGCCAGCAGCTTATTCGACAGGGGCGCTGAAGCTTTCTTT.

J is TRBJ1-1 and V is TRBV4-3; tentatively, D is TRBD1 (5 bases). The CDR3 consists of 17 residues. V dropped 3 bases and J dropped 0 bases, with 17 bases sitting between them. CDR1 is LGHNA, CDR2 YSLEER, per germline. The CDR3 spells CASSQDQPRGMNTEAFF. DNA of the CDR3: TGCGCCAGCAGCCAGGATCAGCCTAGGGGCATGAACACTGAAGCTTTCTTT.

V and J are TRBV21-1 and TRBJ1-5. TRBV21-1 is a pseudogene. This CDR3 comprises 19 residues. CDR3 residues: CASSIQKVGGEAINQPQHF. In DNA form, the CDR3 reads TGTGCCAGCAGCATCCAAAAGGTGGGCGGGGAGGCGATTAATCAGCCCCAGCATTTT.

In DNA, the CDR3 is TGTGCCAGCAGTGACCCACAGCGGGGCGGGGAGACCCAGTACTTC. Protein product: CASSDPQRGGETQYF. J is TRBJ2-5 and V is TRBV25-1, with 7 bases that match TRBD2. The J segment lost 5 bases and the V segment lost 3 bases, leaving 9 bases of the junction unmatched. CDR3 length: 15 residues. Germline values: CDR1 MGHDK, CDR2 SYGVNS. The full variable domain, with the rest looked up from reference TRBV25-1 and TRBJ2-5, is EADIYQTPRYLVIGTGKKITLECSQTMGHDKMYWYQQDPGMELHLIHYSYGVNSTEKGDLSSESTVSRIRTEHFPLTLESARPSHTSQYLCASSDPQRGGETQYFGPGTRLLVL.

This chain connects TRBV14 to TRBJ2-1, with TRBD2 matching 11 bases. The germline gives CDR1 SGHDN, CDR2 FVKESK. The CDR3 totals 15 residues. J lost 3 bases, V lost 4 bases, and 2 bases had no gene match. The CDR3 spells CASSRGTSGYNEQFF. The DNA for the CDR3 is TGTGCCAGCAGCCGGGGGACTAGCGGCTACAATGAGCAGTTCTTC.